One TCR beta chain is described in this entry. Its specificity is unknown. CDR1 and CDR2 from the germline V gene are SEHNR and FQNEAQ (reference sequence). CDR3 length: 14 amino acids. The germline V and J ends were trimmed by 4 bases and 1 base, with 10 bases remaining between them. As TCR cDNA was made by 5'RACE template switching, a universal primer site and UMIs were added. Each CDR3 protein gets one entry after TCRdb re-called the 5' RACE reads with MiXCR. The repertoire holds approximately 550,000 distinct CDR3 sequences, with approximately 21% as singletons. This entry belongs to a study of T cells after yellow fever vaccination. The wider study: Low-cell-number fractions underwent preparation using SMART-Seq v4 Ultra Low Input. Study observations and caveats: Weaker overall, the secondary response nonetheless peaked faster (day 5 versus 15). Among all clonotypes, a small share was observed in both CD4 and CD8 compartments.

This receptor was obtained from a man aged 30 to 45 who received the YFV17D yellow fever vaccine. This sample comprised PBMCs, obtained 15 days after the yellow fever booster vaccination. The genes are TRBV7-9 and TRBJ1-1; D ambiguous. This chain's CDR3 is CASSSVRSNTEAFF. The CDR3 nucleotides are TGTGCCAGCAGCTCCGTACGGTCGAACACTGAAGCTTTCTTT.